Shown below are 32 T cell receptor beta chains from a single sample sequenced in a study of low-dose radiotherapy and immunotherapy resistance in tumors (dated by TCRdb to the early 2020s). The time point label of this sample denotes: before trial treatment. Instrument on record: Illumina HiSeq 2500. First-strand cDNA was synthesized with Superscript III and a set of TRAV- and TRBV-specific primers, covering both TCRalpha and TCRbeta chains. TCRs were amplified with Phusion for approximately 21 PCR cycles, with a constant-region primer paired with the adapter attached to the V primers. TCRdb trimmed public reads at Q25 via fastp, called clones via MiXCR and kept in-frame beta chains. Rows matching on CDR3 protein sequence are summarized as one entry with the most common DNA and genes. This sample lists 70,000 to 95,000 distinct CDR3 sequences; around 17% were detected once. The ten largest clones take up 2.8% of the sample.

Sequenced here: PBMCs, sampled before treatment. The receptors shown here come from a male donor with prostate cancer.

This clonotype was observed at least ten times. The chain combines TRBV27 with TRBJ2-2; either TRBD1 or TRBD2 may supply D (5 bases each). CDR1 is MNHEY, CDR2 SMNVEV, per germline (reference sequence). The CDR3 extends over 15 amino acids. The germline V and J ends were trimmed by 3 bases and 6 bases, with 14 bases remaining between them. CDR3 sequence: CASSFLPLGAGELFF. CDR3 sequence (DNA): TGTGCCAGCAGTTTCTTACCCCTGGGGGCCGGGGAGCTGTTTTTT.

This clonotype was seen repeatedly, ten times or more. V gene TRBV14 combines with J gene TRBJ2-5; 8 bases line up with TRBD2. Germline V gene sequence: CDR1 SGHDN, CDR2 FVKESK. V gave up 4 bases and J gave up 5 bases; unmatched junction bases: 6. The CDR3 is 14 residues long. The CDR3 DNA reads TGTGCCAGCAGCCCGACTAGCGTGTGGGAGACCCAGTACTTC. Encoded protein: CASSPTSVWETQYF.

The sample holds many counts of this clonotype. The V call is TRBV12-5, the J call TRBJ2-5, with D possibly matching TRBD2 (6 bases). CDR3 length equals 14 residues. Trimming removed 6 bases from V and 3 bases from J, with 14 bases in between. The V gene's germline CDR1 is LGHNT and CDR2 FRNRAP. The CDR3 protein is CASGRGDGKETQYF. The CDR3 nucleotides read TGTGCTAGTGGCCGCGGGGACGGCAAAGAGACCCAGTACTTC.

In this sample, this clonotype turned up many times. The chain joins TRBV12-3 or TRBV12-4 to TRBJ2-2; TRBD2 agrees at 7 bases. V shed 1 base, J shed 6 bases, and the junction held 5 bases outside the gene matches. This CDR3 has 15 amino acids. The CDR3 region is CASSLGGAGAGELFF. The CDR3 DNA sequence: TGTGCCAGCAGTTTAGGAGGGGCGGGGGCCGGGGAGCTGTTTTTT.

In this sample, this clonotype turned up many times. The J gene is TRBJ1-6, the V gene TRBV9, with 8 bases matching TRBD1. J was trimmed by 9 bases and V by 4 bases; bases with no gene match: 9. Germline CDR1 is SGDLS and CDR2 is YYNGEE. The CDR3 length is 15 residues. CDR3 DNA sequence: TGTGCCAGCAGCACCCTGGACAGGGTCGGTTCACCCCTCCACTTT. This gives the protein CASSTLDRVGSPLHF.

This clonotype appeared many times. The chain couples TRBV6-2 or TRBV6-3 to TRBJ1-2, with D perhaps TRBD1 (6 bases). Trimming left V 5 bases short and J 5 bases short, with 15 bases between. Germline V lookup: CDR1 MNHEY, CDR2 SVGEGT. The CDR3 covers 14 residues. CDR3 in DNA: TGTGCCAGCAGTCTACAGGGACTTGGGTATGGCTACACCTTC. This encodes CASSLQGLGYGYTF.

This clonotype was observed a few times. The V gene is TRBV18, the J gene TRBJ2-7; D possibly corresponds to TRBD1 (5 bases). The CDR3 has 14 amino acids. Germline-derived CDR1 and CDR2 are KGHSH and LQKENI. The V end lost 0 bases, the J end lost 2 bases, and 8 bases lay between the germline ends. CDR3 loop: CASSPPGRAYEQYF. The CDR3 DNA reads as TGTGCCAGCTCACCACCTGGCAGGGCCTACGAGCAGTACTTC.

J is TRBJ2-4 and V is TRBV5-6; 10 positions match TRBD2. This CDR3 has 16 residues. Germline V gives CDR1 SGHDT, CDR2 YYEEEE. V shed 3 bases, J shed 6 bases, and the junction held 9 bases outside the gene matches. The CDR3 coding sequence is TGTGCCAGCAGCTCCCCCCGCAGGACTAGCGGAAACATTCAGTACTTC. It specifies CASSSPRRTSGNIQYF.

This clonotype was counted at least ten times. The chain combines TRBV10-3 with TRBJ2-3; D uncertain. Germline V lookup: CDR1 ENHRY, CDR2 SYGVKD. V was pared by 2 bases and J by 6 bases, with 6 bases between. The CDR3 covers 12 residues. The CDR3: CAISELGDTQYF. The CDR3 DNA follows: TGTGCCATCAGTGAGCTGGGGGATACGCAGTATTTT.

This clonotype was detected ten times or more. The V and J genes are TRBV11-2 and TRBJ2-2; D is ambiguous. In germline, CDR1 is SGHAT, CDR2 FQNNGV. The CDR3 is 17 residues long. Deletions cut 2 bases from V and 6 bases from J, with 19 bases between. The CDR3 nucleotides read TGTGCCAGCAGCTTATTGTTGTCGGCAGGACGCCCCGGGGAGCTGTTTTTT. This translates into CASSLLLSAGRPGELFF.

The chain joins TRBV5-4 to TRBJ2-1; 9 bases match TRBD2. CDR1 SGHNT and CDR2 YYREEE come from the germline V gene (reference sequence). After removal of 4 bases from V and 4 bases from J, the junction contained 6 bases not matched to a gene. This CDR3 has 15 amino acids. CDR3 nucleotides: TGTGCCAGCAGCGGGGCGGGACTAGCTTACAATGAGCAGTTCTTC. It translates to CASSGAGLAYNEQFF. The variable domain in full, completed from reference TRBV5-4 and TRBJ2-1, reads ETGVTQSPTHLIKTRGQQVTLRCSSQSGHNTVSWYQQALGQGPQFIFQYYREEENGRGNFPPRFSGLQFPNYSSELNVNALELDDSALYLCASSGAGLAYNEQFFGPGTRLTVL.

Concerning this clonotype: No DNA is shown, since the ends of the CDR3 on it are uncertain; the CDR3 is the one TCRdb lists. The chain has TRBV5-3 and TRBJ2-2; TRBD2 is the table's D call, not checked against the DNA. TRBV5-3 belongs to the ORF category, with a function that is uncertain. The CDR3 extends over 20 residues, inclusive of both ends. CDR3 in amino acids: CASTRRGLAGGRNTGELFFF.

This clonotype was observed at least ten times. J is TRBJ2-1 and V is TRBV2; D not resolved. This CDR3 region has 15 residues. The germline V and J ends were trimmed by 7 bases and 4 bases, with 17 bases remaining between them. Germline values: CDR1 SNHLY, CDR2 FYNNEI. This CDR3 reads CASTLGVPAYNEQFF. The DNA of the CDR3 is TGTGCCAGCACCTTGGGTGTCCCAGCTTACAATGAGCAGTTCTTC.

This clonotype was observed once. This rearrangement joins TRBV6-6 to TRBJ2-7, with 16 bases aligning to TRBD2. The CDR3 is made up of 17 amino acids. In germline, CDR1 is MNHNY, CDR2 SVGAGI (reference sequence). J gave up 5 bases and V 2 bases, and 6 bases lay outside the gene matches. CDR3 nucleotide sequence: TGTGCCAGCAGTTACCCAGGGACTAGCGGGAGGGCCCACGAGCAGTACTTC. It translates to CASSYPGTSGRAHEQYF.

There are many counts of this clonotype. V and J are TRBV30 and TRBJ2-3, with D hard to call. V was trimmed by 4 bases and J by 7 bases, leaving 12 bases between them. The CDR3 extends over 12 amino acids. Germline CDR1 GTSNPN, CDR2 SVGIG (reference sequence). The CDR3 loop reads CAWTRASHTQYF. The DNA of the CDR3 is TGTGCCTGGACCCGGGCAAGCCATACGCAGTATTTT.

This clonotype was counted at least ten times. The CDR3 region has the DNA TGTGCCAGCCGCCGTCTCTTTAGCACAGATACGCAGTATTTT. It codes for CASRRLFSTDTQYF. This chain uses TRBV5-6 with TRBJ2-3; D call uncertain. CDR3 length: 14 amino acids. Germline V gene data show CDR1 as SGHDT and CDR2 as YYEEEE. V was clipped by 7 bases and J by 0 bases, with 12 bases between them.

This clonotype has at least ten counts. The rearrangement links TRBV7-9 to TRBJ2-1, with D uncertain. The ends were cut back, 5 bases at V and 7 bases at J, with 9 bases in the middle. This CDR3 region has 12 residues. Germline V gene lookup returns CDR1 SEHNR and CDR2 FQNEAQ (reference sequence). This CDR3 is CASSGPENEQFF. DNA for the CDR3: TGTGCCAGCAGCGGTCCGGAGAATGAGCAGTTCTTC.

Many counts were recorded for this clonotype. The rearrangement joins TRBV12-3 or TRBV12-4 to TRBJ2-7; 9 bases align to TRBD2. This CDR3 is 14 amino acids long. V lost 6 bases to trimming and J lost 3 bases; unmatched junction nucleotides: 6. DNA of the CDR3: TGTGCCAGCAGCCCCGGGACTAGCCTCTACGAGCAGTACTTC. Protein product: CASSPGTSLYEQYF.

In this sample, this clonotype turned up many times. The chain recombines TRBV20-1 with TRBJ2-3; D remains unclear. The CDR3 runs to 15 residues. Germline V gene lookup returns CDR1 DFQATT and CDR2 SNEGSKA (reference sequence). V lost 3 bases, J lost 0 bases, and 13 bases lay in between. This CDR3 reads CSARAVTSSTDTQYF. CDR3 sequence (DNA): TGCAGTGCTAGGGCGGTTACATCTAGCACAGATACGCAGTATTTT.

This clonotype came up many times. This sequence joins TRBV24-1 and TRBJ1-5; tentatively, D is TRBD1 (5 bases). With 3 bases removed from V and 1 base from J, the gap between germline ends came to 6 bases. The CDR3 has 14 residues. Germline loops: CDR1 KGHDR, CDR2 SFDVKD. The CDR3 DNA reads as TGTGCCACCAGTGATGGGGGAAGCAATCAGCCCCAGCATTTT. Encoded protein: CATSDGGSNQPQHF.

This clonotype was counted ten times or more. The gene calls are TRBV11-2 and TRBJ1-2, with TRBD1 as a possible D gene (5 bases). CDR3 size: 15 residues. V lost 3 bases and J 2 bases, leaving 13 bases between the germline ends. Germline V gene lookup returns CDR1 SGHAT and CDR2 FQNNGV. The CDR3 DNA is TGTGCCAGCAGCTTCGCAGGGAACTCAAACTATGGCTACACCTTC. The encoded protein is CASSFAGNSNYGYTF.

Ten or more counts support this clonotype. The CDR3 sequence is CASSRPGSTATGELFF. DNA for the CDR3: TGTGCCAGCAGCCGGCCCGGGTCCACAGCCACCGGGGAGCTGTTTTTT. The gene calls are TRBV3-1 and TRBJ2-2; D remains unclear. The CDR3 spans 16 residues. Trimming took off 4 bases at V and 4 bases at J, with 16 bases between the two ends. Per germline, CDR1 LGHDT and CDR2 YNNKEL (reference sequence).

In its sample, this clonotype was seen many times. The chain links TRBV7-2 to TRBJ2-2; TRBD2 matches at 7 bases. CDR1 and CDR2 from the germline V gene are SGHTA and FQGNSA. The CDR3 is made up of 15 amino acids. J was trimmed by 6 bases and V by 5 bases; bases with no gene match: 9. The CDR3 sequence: CASSLAGRVPGELFF. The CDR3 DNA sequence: TGTGCCAGCAGCCTTGCGGGGAGGGTACCCGGGGAGCTGTTTTTT.

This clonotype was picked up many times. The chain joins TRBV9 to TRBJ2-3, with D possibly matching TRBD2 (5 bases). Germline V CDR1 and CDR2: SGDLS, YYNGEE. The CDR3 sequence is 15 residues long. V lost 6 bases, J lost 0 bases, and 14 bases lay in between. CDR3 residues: CASTLAERSTDTQYF. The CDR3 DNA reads TGTGCCAGCACCCTAGCTGAAAGGAGCACAGATACGCAGTATTTT.

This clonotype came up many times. The CDR3 nucleotides are TGTGCCAGCTTCCCAAGGCCCAACACCGGGGAGCTGTTTTTT. It encodes CASFPRPNTGELFF. The chain is built from TRBV2 and TRBJ2-2, with D unclear. V lost 8 bases to trimming and J lost 2 bases, with 12 bases between them. CDR1 is SNHLY, CDR2 FYNNEI, per germline. The CDR3 has 14 amino acids.

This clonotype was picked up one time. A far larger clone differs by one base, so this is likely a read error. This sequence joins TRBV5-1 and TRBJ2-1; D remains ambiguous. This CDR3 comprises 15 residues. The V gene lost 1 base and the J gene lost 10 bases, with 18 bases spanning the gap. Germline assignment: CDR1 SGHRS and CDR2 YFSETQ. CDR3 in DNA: TGCGCCAGCAGCTTGAAGGGCGATGGACCCTACGAGCAGTTCTTC. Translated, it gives CASSLKGDGPYEQFF.

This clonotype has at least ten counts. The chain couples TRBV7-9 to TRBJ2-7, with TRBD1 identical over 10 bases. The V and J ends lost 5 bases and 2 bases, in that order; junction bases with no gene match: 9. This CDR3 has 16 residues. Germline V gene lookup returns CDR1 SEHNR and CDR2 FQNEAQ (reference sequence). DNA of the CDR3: TGTGCCAGCAGCCGAGAAGCCGGGACAGGGGCCTACGAGCAGTACTTC. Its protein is CASSREAGTGAYEQYF.

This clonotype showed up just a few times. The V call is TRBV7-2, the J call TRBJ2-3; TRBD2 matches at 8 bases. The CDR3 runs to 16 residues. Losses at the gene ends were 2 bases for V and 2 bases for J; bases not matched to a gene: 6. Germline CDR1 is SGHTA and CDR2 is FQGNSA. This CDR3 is CASSLHRGGSTDTQYF. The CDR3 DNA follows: TGTGCCAGCAGCTTACATCGGGGGGGTTCCACAGATACGCAGTATTTT.

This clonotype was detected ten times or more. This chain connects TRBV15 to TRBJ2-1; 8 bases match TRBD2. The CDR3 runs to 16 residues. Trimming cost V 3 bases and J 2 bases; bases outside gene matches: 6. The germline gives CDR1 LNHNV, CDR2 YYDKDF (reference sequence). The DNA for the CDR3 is TGTGCCACCAGCAGCTATCCGGGGGGGGCCTACAATGAGCAGTTCTTC. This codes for CATSSYPGGAYNEQFF.

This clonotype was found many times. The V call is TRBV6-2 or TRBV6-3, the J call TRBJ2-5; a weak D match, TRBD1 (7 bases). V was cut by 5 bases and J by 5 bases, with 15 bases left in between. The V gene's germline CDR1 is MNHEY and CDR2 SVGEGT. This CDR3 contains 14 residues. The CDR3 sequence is CASSATGRTETQYF. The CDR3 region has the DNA TGTGCCAGCAGTGCGACAGGGAGGACCGAGACCCAGTACTTC.

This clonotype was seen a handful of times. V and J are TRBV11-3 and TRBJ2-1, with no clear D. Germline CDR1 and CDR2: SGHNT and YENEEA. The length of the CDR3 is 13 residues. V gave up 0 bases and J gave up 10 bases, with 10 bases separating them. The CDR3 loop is CASSLDGQGEQFF. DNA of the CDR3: TGTGCCAGCAGCTTAGACGGCCAAGGCGAGCAGTTCTTC.

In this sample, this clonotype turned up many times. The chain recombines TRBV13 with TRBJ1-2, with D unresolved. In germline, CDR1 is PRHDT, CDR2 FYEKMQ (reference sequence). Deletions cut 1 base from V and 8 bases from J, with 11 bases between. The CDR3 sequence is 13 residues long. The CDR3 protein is CASSLESVGGYTF. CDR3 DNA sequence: TGTGCCAGCAGCTTAGAATCAGTTGGAGGCTACACCTTC. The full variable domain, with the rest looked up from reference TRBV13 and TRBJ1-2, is AAGVIQSPRHLIKEKRETATLKCYPIPRHDTVYWYQQGPGQDPQFLISFYEKMQSDKGSIPDRFSAQQFSDYHSELNMSSLELGDSALYFCASSLESVGGYTFGSGTRLTVV.